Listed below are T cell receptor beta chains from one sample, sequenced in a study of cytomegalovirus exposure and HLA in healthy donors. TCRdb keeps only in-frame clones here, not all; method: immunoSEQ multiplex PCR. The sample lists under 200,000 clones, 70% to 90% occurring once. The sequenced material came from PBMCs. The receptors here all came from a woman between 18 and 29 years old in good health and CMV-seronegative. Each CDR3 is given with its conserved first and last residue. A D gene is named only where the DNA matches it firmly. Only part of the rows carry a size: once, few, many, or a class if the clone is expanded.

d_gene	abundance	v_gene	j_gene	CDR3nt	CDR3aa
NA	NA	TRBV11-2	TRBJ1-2	TGTGCCAGCAGCTTCAACTTACAGGGTGATGGCTACACCTTC	CASSFNLQGDGYTF
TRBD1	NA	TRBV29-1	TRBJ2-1	TGCAGCGCGGGACAGGGGAGGACTAGTGAGCAGTTCTTC	CSAGQGRTSEQFF
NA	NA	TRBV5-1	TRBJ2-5	TGCGCCAGCAGCCAGAGGGCCGGGGGGCAGGAGACCCAGTACTTC	CASSQRAGGQETQYF
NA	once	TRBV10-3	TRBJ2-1	TGTGCCCTCGGGGCGGGGGCAGGGAATCCCTACAATGAGCAGTTCTTC	CALGAGAGNPYNEQFF
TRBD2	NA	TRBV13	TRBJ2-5	TGTGCCAGCAGCTTAAGGGGACTAGCGGCTAAGTGGGAGACCCAGTACTTC	CASSLRGLAAKWETQYF
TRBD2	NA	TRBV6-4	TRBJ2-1	TGTGCCAGCAGTGACGGGACTAGCTACAATGAGCAGTTCTTC	CASSDGTSYNEQFF
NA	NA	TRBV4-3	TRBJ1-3	TGCGCCAGCAGCCAAAGCTCCCCCGGGGAGTCAGGAAACACCATATATTTT	CASSQSSPGESGNTIYF
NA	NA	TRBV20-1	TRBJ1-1	TGCAGTGTTCCGACTAAGGAAGCTTTCTTT	CSVPTKEAFF
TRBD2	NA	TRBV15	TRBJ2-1	TGTGCCACCAGCAGAGAACAGACTAGCTGGGACAATGAGCAGTTCTTC	CATSREQTSWDNEQFF
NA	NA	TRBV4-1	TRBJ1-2	TGCGCCAGCAGCCAAGCTCGTGGGGCAGTTTCTGCTAACTATGGCTACACCTTC	CASSQARGAVSANYGYTF
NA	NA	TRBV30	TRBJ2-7	TGTGCCTGGCAGATCAGGGTCTCCTACGAGCAGTACTTC	CAWQIRVSYEQYF
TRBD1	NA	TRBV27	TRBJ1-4	TGTGCCAGCAGTTCCCAGACAGGGCGGGGTGAAAAACTGTTTTTT	CASSSQTGRGEKLFF
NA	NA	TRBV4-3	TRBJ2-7	TGCGCCAGCAGCCAAGAAACAGGGCCGTACGAGCAGTACTTC	CASSQETGPYEQYF
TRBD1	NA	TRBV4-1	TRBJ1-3	TGCGCCAGCAGGGACAGGAGCTCTGGAAACACCATATATTTT	CASRDRSSGNTIYF
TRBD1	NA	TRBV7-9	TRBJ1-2	TGTGCCAGCAGCTCTTTGACAGGGGGTCATGGCTACACCTTC	CASSSLTGGHGYTF
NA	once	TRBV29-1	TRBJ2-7	TGCAGCGTCTCGGACAGCGAGGGGTACGAGCAGTACTTC	CSVSDSEGYEQYF
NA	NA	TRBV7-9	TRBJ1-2	TGTGCCAGCAGCTTCCTGGACAGTCAGGATGGCTACACCTTC	CASSFLDSQDGYTF
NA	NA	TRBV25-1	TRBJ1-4	TGTGCCAGCAGTGATCGTCTGGAAAAACTGTTTTTT	CASSDRLEKLFF
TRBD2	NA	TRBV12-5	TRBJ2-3	TGTGCTAGTGGTCTGACTAGCCCGGCAGATACGCAGTATTTT	CASGLTSPADTQYF
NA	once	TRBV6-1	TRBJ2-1	TGTGCCAGCAGTGAGGAAGCGGTTCTCTACAATGAGCAGTTCTTC	CASSEEAVLYNEQFF
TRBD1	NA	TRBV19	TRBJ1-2	TGTGCCAGTAGTATTAGGACAGGCGAAAAAGGCTACACCTTC	CASSIRTGEKGYTF
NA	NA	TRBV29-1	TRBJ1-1	TGCAGCGTTGAACAGGGGAATGAAGCTTTCTTT	CSVEQGNEAFF
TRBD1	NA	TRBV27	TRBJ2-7	TGTGCCAGCAGTCATCCCGGACAGGCTCGCGAGCAGTACTTC	CASSHPGQAREQYF
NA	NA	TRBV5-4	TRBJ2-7	TGTGCCAGCAGCTTGCTTTTCCAGGGTCACGAGCAGTACTTC	CASSLLFQGHEQYF
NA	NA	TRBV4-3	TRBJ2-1	TGCGCCAGCAGCCAAGATTTCTTGAGCTCCTACAATGAGCAGTTCTTC	CASSQDFLSSYNEQFF
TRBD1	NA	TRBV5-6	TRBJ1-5	TGTGCCAGCAGCTTGGGACAGGGCCCTAATCAGCCCCAGCATTTT	CASSLGQGPNQPQHF
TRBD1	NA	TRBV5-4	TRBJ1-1	TGTGCCAGCAGCTTGCAAGGGACAGGGAACACTGAAGCTTTCTTT	CASSLQGTGNTEAFF
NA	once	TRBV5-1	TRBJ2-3	TGCGCCAGCAGCCCCTCTAGCGTCCGCACAGATACGCAGTATTTT	CASSPSSVRTDTQYF
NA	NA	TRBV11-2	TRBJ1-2	TGTGCCAGCAGTGTCAGAAGGCGGGATGGCTACACCTTC	CASSVRRRDGYTF
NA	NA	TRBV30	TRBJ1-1	TGTGCCTGGACGGTTGGGGGGGGCATTCGCACTGAAGCTTTCTTT	CAWTVGGGIRTEAFF
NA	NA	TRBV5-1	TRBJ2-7	TGCGCCAGCGGTAGATTTGGGTTCCGGGACGAGCAGTACTTC	CASGRFGFRDEQYF
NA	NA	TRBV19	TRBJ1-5	TGTGCCAGTAGGGACAGCGAAGAAAATCAGCCCCAGCATTTT	CASRDSEENQPQHF
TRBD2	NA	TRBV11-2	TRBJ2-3	TGTGCCAGCAGCTTAGGCCCGGGACTAGCGGGAGGGCTGGATACGCAGTATTTT	CASSLGPGLAGGLDTQYF
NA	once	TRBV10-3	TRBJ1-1	TGTGCCATCAGTGAGGTGGGACACTTATTGAACACTGAAGCTTTCTTT	CAISEVGHLLNTEAFF
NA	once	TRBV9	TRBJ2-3	TGTGCCAGCAGCGCCGGGGTCGAGGATAGGATAAAGGATACGCAGTATTTT	CASSAGVEDRIKDTQYF
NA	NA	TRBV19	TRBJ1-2	TGTGCCAGTAGGATTGTCGGGACAACCCGCTATGGCTACACCTTC	CASRIVGTTRYGYTF
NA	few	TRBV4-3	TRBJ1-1	TGCGCCAGCAGCCAAGAGGGGAGGAGGAACACTGAAGCTTTCTTT	CASSQEGRRNTEAFF
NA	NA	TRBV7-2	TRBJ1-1	TGTGCCAGCAGTCGGAACAGAAACACTGAAGCTTTCTTT	CASSRNRNTEAFF
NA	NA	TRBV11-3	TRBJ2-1	TGTGCCAGCAGCTCGACAGGTGATGAGCAGTTCTTC	CASSSTGDEQFF
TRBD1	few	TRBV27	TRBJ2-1	TGTGGGACAGGGTTGTCTCTGAACAATGAGCAGTTCTTC	CGTGLSLNNEQFF
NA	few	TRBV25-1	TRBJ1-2	TGTGCCAGCAGCCCCTGGGAGTCGGCCTATGGCTACACCTTC	CASSPWESAYGYTF
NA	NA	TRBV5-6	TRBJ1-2	TGTGCCAGCAGCTTGGCACAAAACTATGGCTACACCTTC	CASSLAQNYGYTF
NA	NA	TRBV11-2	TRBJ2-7	TGTGCCAGCAGTGCTACAGGAACCCTTACCTACGAGCAGTACTTC	CASSATGTLTYEQYF
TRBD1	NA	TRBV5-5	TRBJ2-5	TGTGCCAGCAGCTCGGGGGACAGGGCACAAGAGACCCAGTACTTC	CASSSGDRAQETQYF
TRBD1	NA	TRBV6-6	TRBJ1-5	TGTGCCAGCAGCACCGGGACAGACAATCAGCCCCAGCATTTT	CASSTGTDNQPQHF
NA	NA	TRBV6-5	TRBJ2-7	TGTGCCAGCAGGTCGCGGGGGCCTCCCTACGAGCAGTACTTC	CASRSRGPPYEQYF
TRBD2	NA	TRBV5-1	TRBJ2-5	TGCGCCAGCAGCTCTTATAGCGGGAGGATGGAGACCCAGTACTTC	CASSSYSGRMETQYF
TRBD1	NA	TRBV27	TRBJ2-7	TGTGCCAGCAGTTTAAATTATCGACAGGGATCCTACGAGCAGTACTTC	CASSLNYRQGSYEQYF
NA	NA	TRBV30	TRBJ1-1	TGTGCCTGGAGGGCGCGGACAGCAACGAACACTGAAGCTTTCTTT	CAWRARTATNTEAFF
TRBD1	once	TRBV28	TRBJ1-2	TGTGCCAGCAGGCCCGCAGGACAGGGGGGCTATGGCTACACCTTC	CASRPAGQGGYGYTF
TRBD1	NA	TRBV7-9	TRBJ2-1	TGTGCCAGCAGCCGTACAGGGGTCCTTGGCAATGAGCAGTTCTTC	CASSRTGVLGNEQFF
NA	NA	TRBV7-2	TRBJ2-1	TGTGCCAGCAGCTTCGGGCTAGCCGATGAGCAGTTCTTC	CASSFGLADEQFF
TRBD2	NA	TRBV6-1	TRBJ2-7	TGTGCCACGAAGACTAAGAGCGGGAGTCCAGGGGAGCAGTACTTC	CATKTKSGSPGEQYF
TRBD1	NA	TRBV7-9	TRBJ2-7	TGTGCCAGCAGCCAAGCCGGGACAGGGAGGGAGCAGTACTTC	CASSQAGTGREQYF